Presented here are 20 T cell receptor beta chains from one specimen sequenced in a study of cytomegalovirus exposure and HLA in healthy donors (dated by TCRdb to 2016 to 2017). The library was generated by the immunoSEQ multiplex PCR assay. For the multiplex PCR, a mixture combining 60 forward primers for TCR Vbeta segments and 13 reverse primers for TCR Jbeta segments was used. Sourced from immuneACCESS, this table was stored by TCRdb with only in-frame sequences that have V and J called. A share of the clones is absent; for the studies checked, an unresolved V gene accounts for under half, and the remainder has no known explanation. The sample profile shows nearly 110,000 clones; roughly 75% of them were found once. About 2.5% of the sample is taken by the ten largest. The source material was PBMCs. All receptors come from a middle-aged man in good health and CMV-seronegative.

The chain is built from TRBV2 and TRBJ2-7, with 12 bases identical to TRBD2. Germline lookup yields CDR1 SNHLY and CDR2 FYNNEI. The CDR3 loop spans 16 amino acids. V trimming: 7 bases; J trimming: 3 bases; junction bases outside the gene matches: 10. The CDR3 bases are TGTGCCAGCAAGTCGACTAGCGGGGGTCCTCTCTACGAGCAGTACTTC. Translated, it gives CASKSTSGGPLYEQYF.

The gene calls are TRBV14 and TRBJ2-3; D gene unclear. CDR1 and CDR2 from the germline V gene are SGHDN and FVKESK. The CDR3 runs to 15 residues. Trimming took off 0 bases at V and 5 bases at J, with 12 bases between the two ends. CDR3 sequence (DNA): TGTGCCAGCAGCCAAGATAGTCTAGGCGGAGATACGCAGTATTTT. Protein: CASSQDSLGGDTQYF.

This chain links TRBV10-3 with TRBJ2-7; tentatively, D is TRBD1 (6 bases). Germline V lookup: CDR1 ENHRY, CDR2 SYGVKD. The length of the CDR3 is 13 residues. The V gene lost 10 bases and the J gene lost 3 bases, with 16 bases spanning the gap. The CDR3 bases are TGTGCCACAGGACTGCAGGGGTTCTACGAGCAGTACTTC. It yields the protein CATGLQGFYEQYF.

The chain employs TRBV6-1 and TRBJ2-7; no clear D. Trimming stripped 8 bases from V and 2 bases from J, with 10 bases between. CDR1 and CDR2 from the germline V gene are MNHNS and SASEGT. This CDR3 region has 12 residues. The CDR3: CASGDPTYEQYF. Here the CDR3 DNA reads TGTGCCAGCGGAGACCCAACCTACGAGCAGTACTTC.

This rearrangement joins TRBV5-1 to TRBJ2-7, with 9 bases aligning to TRBD1. This CDR3 region has 14 residues. Germline V gene lookup returns CDR1 SGHRS and CDR2 YFSETQ. The junction had 5 bases not matched to a gene; V was cut back by 4 bases and J by 3 bases. The CDR3 DNA follows: TGCGCCAGCAGCCCGACAGGGGGGGACTACGAGCAGTACTTC. Its translation is CASSPTGGDYEQYF.

The CDR3 DNA sequence: TGTGCCAGCAGCTCTACCAGGGTCTCCTACAATGAGCAGTTCTTC. It translates to CASSSTRVSYNEQFF. The chain uses TRBV5-6 and TRBJ2-1; a possible D gene is TRBD1 (5 bases). V lost 3 bases, J lost 0 bases, and 10 bases lay in between. Germline-derived CDR1 and CDR2 are SGHDT and YYEEEE. There are 15 residues in the CDR3.

The chain uses TRBV6-6 and TRBJ2-3, with 7 nucleotides matching TRBD2. Looked up from germline, CDR1 is MNHNY and CDR2 is SVGAGI (reference sequence). Trimming at V came to 2 bases and at J to 4 bases, leaving 9 bases not matched to a gene. This CDR3 region has 16 residues. The CDR3 loop reads CASSYPAGERADTQYF. The CDR3 DNA follows: TGTGCCAGCAGTTACCCCGCGGGGGAAAGGGCAGATACGCAGTATTTT.

The chain joins TRBV4-1 to TRBJ2-3; 8 bases match TRBD2. The CDR3 has 13 residues. Germline CDR1 and CDR2: MGHRA and YSYEKL. For the CDR3, the DNA is TGCGCAGTAGCGCGGGGGGAAACAGATACGCAGTATTTT. It is translated as CAVARGETDTQYF.

The DNA of the CDR3 is TGTGCCAGCAGTTACCAACAGGGTCTTTTAACCTACGAGCAGTACTTC. Translated, it gives CASSYQQGLLTYEQYF. The rearrangement uses TRBV6-5 and TRBJ2-7; tentatively, D is TRBD1 (6 bases). V was pared by 2 bases and J by 2 bases, with 16 bases between. In germline, CDR1 is MNHEY, CDR2 SVGAGI. The CDR3 length is 16 residues.

The genes are TRBV27 and TRBJ2-7, with 8 bases matching TRBD1. The CDR3 covers 15 residues. In germline, CDR1 is MNHEY, CDR2 SMNVEV (reference sequence). The ends lost 6 bases at V and 1 base at J; junction bases unmatched: 8. The CDR3 sequence: CASSPTGVLSYEQYF. CDR3 nucleotide sequence: TGTGCCAGCAGCCCGACAGGGGTTCTGTCCTACGAGCAGTACTTC.

The chain combines TRBV5-1 with TRBJ2-3; 8 bases agree with TRBD1. V trimming: 7 bases; J trimming: 2 bases; junction bases outside the gene matches: 3. CDR3 length: 13 residues. Germline values: CDR1 SGHRS, CDR2 YFSETQ. The CDR3: CASGQGPTDTQYF. The CDR3 DNA follows: TGCGCCAGCGGACAGGGCCCCACAGATACGCAGTATTTT.

This clone was recorded once. The genes are TRBV2 and TRBJ2-3; TRBD2 is a possible D gene (5 bases). V lost 2 bases, J lost 6 bases, and 9 bases lay in between. Germline V gene lookup returns CDR1 SNHLY and CDR2 FYNNEI. The length of the CDR3 is 13 residues. CDR3 coding DNA: TGTGCCAGCAGTGAACCCCCGGGGGATACGCAGTATTTT. Translated: CASSEPPGDTQYF.

The J gene is TRBJ2-5, the V gene TRBV14; 11 nucleotides line up with TRBD1. V lost 4 bases, J lost 7 bases, and 8 bases stayed unmatched. In germline, CDR1 is SGHDN, CDR2 FVKESK. CDR3 length: 15 residues. The CDR3 loop reads CASSPGQGATGTQYF. In nucleotides, the CDR3 is TGTGCCAGCAGCCCCGGACAGGGGGCGACGGGGACCCAGTACTTC.

J is TRBJ2-5 and V is TRBV11-2; TRBD2 might be the D (5 bases). The CDR3 contains 13 residues. Trimming took off 5 bases at V and 5 bases at J, with 12 bases between the two ends. Per germline, CDR1 SGHAT and CDR2 FQNNGV. The CDR3 protein is CASSRSRGETQYF. DNA of the CDR3: TGTGCCAGCAGCAGATCGCGCGGGGAGACCCAGTACTTC.

This chain joins TRBV19 and TRBJ2-1; 7 bases map to TRBD1. The J segment lost 4 bases and the V segment lost 3 bases, leaving 6 bases of the junction unmatched. Germline assignment: CDR1 LNHDA and CDR2 SQIVND (reference sequence). The CDR3 totals 15 residues. The DNA for the CDR3 is TGTGCCAGTAGTATGCAGGGGGTTGTTTACAATGAGCAGTTCTTC. Translation gives CASSMQGVVYNEQFF.

The rearrangement joins TRBV12-5 to TRBJ1-2; TRBD1 matches at 8 bases. J was trimmed by 4 bases and V by 3 bases; bases with no gene match: 4. Germline loops: CDR1 LGHNT, CDR2 FRNRAP. The CDR3 has 14 amino acids. CDR3: CASGFDRGFYGYTF. CDR3 coding DNA: TGTGCTAGTGGTTTCGACAGGGGATTCTATGGCTACACCTTC.

This rearrangement joins TRBV5-1 to TRBJ2-5; D call uncertain. The CDR3 is 13 amino acids. Germline loops: CDR1 SGHRS, CDR2 YFSETQ. The V gene lost 0 bases and the J gene lost 3 bases, with 6 bases spanning the gap. The CDR3 reads CASSLGGEETQYF. CDR3 DNA sequence: TGCGCCAGCAGCTTGGGAGGTGAAGAGACCCAGTACTTC.

The V call is TRBV7-2, the J call TRBJ2-7, with 8 nucleotides matching TRBD2. Germline values: CDR1 SGHTA, CDR2 FQGNSA. V dropped 5 bases and J dropped 6; count of bases not matched to a gene: 6. The CDR3 consists of 13 residues. CDR3 sequence: CASSRSGAFEQYF. The CDR3 DNA reads TGTGCCAGCAGCCGTAGCGGGGCCTTCGAGCAGTACTTC.

The rearrangement joins TRBV4-1 to TRBJ2-3; TRBD2 aligns across 8 bases. The V segment lost 1 base and the J segment 8 bases; nucleotides outside the gene matches: 5. Germline V gives CDR1 MGHRA, CDR2 YSYEKL. This CDR3 has 14 amino acids. CDR3 loop: CASSQGLRGGTQYF. The CDR3 coding sequence is TGCGCCAGCAGCCAAGGTCTCCGGGGGGGTACGCAGTATTTT.

The V and J genes are TRBV6-1 and TRBJ2-5, with no clear D. V was trimmed by 3 bases and J by 5 bases, leaving 10 bases between them. The germline V gene has CDR1 MNHNS and CDR2 SASEGT. The CDR3 loop spans 13 amino acids. The DNA of the CDR3 is TGTGCCAGCAGTGAGGCGGATTGGGAGACCCAGTACTTC. This encodes CASSEADWETQYF.